This T cell receptor (beta chain) was sequenced during a study of blood T cell repertoires in COVID-19. Study-wide context: Sites across the United States, Italy and Spain contributed samples from acute and convalescent COVID-19. PBMCs, B-cell-depleted T cells, or T cells were the source of the cDNA or gDNA that made up the material.

The CDR3 runs to 13 residues. Losses at the gene ends were 8 bases for V and 0 bases for J; bases not matched to a gene: 5. Germline V gene lookup returns CDR1 GTSNPN and CDR2 SVGIG (reference sequence). Original processing methods: How many nucleated cells were present was estimated from reference gene primer amplification. The assay was immunoSEQ multiplex PCR, and TCRdb's table has in-frame clones only and misses some. V and J calls and clone size are as listed in that table; D and trimming were resolved from the DNA. The sample has about 280,000 clones, about four fifths seen once. Across 24 US areas, participants ranged in age from about 18 to 90 years.

The chain employs TRBV30 and TRBJ2-3, with 7 bases aligning to TRBD2. Sequencing was done on a sample of PBMCs or T cells enriched from blood (not recorded which). The receptor was isolated from a man aged 35 to 55 who had been exposed to COVID-19. The CDR3 DNA reads TGTGCCCCCCATAGCGGGAGCACAGATACGCAGTATTTT. This gives the protein CAPHSGSTDTQYF.